The clone carrying this T cell receptor beta chain was found many times. Its antigen remains unidentified. These data belong to a study of glioma-infiltrating T cells. Study observations and caveats: Only very few CDR3 sequences appeared in both tissue and blood. Gliomas, especially low-grade, showed above-expected tissue-blood divergence; non-neoplastic patients showed below.

TCR alpha and beta CDR3 regions were amplified from RNA using iRepertoire nested multiplex PCR. TCRdb analysed the multiplex PCR reads with MiXCR anew, one entry per CDR3 protein. Of some 100,000 distinct CDR3 sequences listed, 25% to 30% were seen once; the top ten hold around a third. This CDR3 comprises 14 residues. Germline-derived CDR1 and CDR2 are SGHDN and FVKESK. V was cut by 0 bases and J by 7 bases, with 7 bases left in between. This receptor was identified in a human donor with low-grade glioma or glioblastoma, undergoing nonglioma brain surgery, or in good health (not recorded which). Sequencing was done on a sample of glioma tissue, nonneoplastic brain tissue, or PBMCs (not recorded which). The V call is TRBV14, the J call TRBJ1-6; D is ambiguous. CDR3 coding DNA: TGTGCCAGCAGCCAAGATGGGCGGAATTCACCCCTCCACTTT. This translates into CASSQDGRNSPLHF. Using reference TRBV14 and TRBJ1-6 for the parts outside the CDR3, the full variable domain is EAGVTQFPSHSVIEKGQTVTLRCDPISGHDNLYWYRRVMGKEIKFLLHFVKESKQDESGMPNNRFLAERTGGTYSTLKVQPAELEDSGVYFCASSQDGRNSPLHFGNGTRLTVT.